These 31 T cell receptor beta chains came from one sample sequenced in a study of circulating CD8 cells and anti-PD-1 response in melanoma. TCR libraries were prepared from approximately 15 ng of total RNA with the QIAseq Immune Repertoire TCR panel. MiXCR was run by TCRdb on the reads, yielding one entry per CDR3 protein. The profile shows around 1,000 distinct CDR3 sequences, 9.7% of them singletons. Sorting of live CD3+CD8+TCRalphabeta+ cells by PD-1 and/or TIGIT gave four subsets. Sequences were derived from CD8+ T cells from PBMCs, sampled at baseline or after one month of anti-PD-1 therapy (not recorded which). The receptors here all came from a human donor with melanoma.

This clonotype is large. The chain couples TRBV28 to TRBJ2-3; 9 bases map to TRBD2. This CDR3 contains 15 residues. V trimming: 5 bases; J trimming: 1 base; junction bases outside the gene matches: 4. From germline, CDR1 is MDHEN and CDR2 SYDVKM. The CDR3 DNA follows: TGTGCCAGCAGTATCGAGCGGGGGGGCACAGATACGCAGTATTTT. Its translation is CASSIERGGTDTQYF.

By share, this clonotype counts as medium-sized (0.01 to 0.1%). The chain joins TRBV10-3 to TRBJ1-5; D gene unclear. The CDR3 contains 13 residues. From germline, CDR1 is ENHRY and CDR2 SYGVKD. V gave up 7 bases and J gave up 0 bases, with 7 bases separating them. CDR3: CAIKRDSNQPQHF. The DNA for the CDR3 is TGTGCCATCAAAAGGGATAGCAATCAGCCCCAGCATTTT.

By frequency in the sample, this clonotype is medium-sized. At one of its ends the junction is not consistent with the germline gene, which may arise from a read error. The gene calls are TRBV2 and TRBJ2-2; no firm D call. The CDR3 has 13 amino acids. Germline CDR1 reads SNHLY; CDR2 reads FYNNEI. The CDR3, as DNA: TGTGTCAGCCGGCCAAACGACACCGGGGAGCTGTTTTTT. Its translation: CVSRPNDTGELFF.

The J gene is TRBJ2-5, the V gene TRBV28; TRBD2 aligns across 8 bases. V lost 6 bases and J lost 0; bases outside the gene matches: 9. Germline V lookup: CDR1 MDHEN, CDR2 SYDVKM. The CDR3 has 16 amino acids. The CDR3 here is CASSPPSGRDQETQYF. The DNA for the CDR3 is TGTGCCAGCAGCCCCCCCTCCGGGAGGGACCAAGAGACCCAGTACTTC.

The V call is TRBV19, the J call TRBJ1-1, with TRBD1 identical over 7 bases. Trimming cost V 5 bases and J 3 bases; bases outside gene matches: 3. Germline CDR1 and CDR2: LNHDA and SQIVND (reference sequence). There are 13 residues in the CDR3. CDR3 residues: CASSPTGYTEAFF. The CDR3 DNA sequence: TGTGCCAGTAGTCCGACAGGGTACACTGAAGCTTTCTTT.

This clonotype is large within its sample. The J gene is TRBJ2-4, the V gene TRBV29-1; a possible D gene is TRBD1 (5 bases). Germline V lookup: CDR1 SQVTM, CDR2 ANQGSEA. The V gene lost 0 bases and the J gene lost 9 bases, with 9 bases spanning the gap. There are 12 residues in the CDR3. The CDR3 DNA reads as TGCAGCGTTGAAGATCAAGGGGCCATTCAGTACTTC. It codes for CSVEDQGAIQYF.

Comments on this clonotype: A single base separates this from a much larger clone, so it may be a read error. The rearrangement uses TRBV20-1 and TRBJ2-1; D gene ambiguous. The germline V gene encodes CDR1 DFQATT and CDR2 SNEGSKA (reference sequence). There are 14 residues in the CDR3. The CDR3 loop is CSARLLSNFNGQFF. Here the CDR3 DNA reads TGCAGTGCTAGACTCTTAAGCAATTTCAATGGGCAGTTCTTC.

This clonotype is categorized as medium-sized (0.01 to 0.1%). The chain recombines TRBV5-4 with TRBJ2-7, with D possibly matching TRBD1 (6 bases). The V end was cut by 6 bases, the J end by 9 bases, with 22 bases between. CDR1 is SGHNT, CDR2 YYREEE, per germline (reference sequence). CDR3 size: 14 residues. The CDR3 spells CASTFGGGPSGQYF. The CDR3 nucleotides read TGTGCCAGCACCTTCGGTGGGGGCCCCTCAGGGCAGTACTTC.

By share of the sample, this clonotype is large. This rearrangement joins TRBV23-1 to TRBJ2-7, with a weak D call TRBD1 (5 bases). TRBV23-1 is sorted into the ORF group, with uncertain function. V lost 6 bases, J lost 3 bases, and 18 bases lay in between. The CDR3 loop spans 15 amino acids. Here the CDR3 DNA reads TGCGCCAGCAGCCGTTGGGGCAGGGAAGTCTACGAGCAGTACTTC. Translation: CASSRWGREVYEQYF.

In its sample, this clonotype is large. The J gene is TRBJ2-1, the V gene TRBV19; a possible D gene is TRBD1 (6 bases). With 3 bases removed from V and 4 bases from J, the gap between germline ends came to 16 bases. The germline V gene has CDR1 LNHDA and CDR2 SQIVND (reference sequence). This CDR3 comprises 16 residues. CDR3 nucleotides: TGTGCCAGTAGTATTAAGGTCAGGACAGCTTACAATGAGCAGTTCTTC. Its protein is CASSIKVRTAYNEQFF.

In its sample, this clonotype ranks as large (0.1 to 1%). The genes are TRBV20-1 and TRBJ2-6; D remains ambiguous. The CDR3 is 16 residues long. Germline values: CDR1 DFQATT, CDR2 SNEGSKA (reference sequence). The V end was cut by 0 bases, the J end by 4 bases, with 13 bases between. CDR3 in amino acids: CSARDPSARGANVLTF. In DNA, the CDR3 is TGCAGTGCTAGAGATCCAAGCGCTAGGGGGGCCAACGTCCTGACTTTC.

By sample share, this clonotype is large. This sequence joins TRBV2 and TRBJ2-2; 7 nucleotides agree with TRBD1. The CDR3 is 16 amino acids. V shed 8 bases, J shed 4 bases, and the junction held 13 bases outside the gene matches. Germline values: CDR1 SNHLY, CDR2 FYNNEI. The CDR3 DNA is TGTGCCAGCTGCCATCCGGGACAGATGAGCACCGGGGAGCTGTTTTTT. It translates to CASCHPGQMSTGELFF.

Turning to this clonotype: Its ends do not fully match the called genes, so a read error is possible. In DNA form, the CDR3 reads TGTGTCAGTAGTCCGAGCCTAGATTACGAGCAGTACTTC. It specifies CVSSPSLDYEQYF. V and J are TRBV19 and TRBJ2-7, with D unresolved. The CDR3 is 13 amino acids. Germline V lookup: CDR1 LNHDA, CDR2 SQIVND (reference sequence).

This clonotype is labeled medium-sized. This chain uses TRBV6-2 or TRBV6-3 with TRBJ2-1; 8 bases align to TRBD1. CDR1 is MNHEY and CDR2 is SVGEGT in the germline V gene. CDR3 length: 17 amino acids. V lost 2 bases, J lost 1 base, and 7 bases stayed unmatched. CDR3 nucleotide sequence: TGTGCCAGCAGTTACGGTCCCCAGGGGGCATCCTACAATGAGCAGTTCTTC. Its protein is CASSYGPQGASYNEQFF.

This clonotype is medium-sized within its sample. The genes are TRBV6-2 or TRBV6-3 and TRBJ2-1; 10 bases align to TRBD1. Germline CDR1 and CDR2: MNHEY and SVGEGT. Losses at the gene ends were 6 bases for V and 8 bases for J; bases not matched to a gene: 4. This CDR3 has 13 amino acids. The CDR3 DNA reads as TGTGCCAGCAGCTGGGACAGGGGCCATGAGCAGTTCTTC. It codes for CASSWDRGHEQFF.

By share, this clonotype counts as medium-sized. V usage is TRBV4-1 and J usage is TRBJ2-3; D is ambiguous. CDR1 and CDR2 (germline): MGHRA, YSYEKL. The germline V and J ends were trimmed by 1 base and 2 bases, with 7 bases remaining between them. The CDR3 covers 14 residues. In DNA, the CDR3 is TGCGCCAGCAGCCAAGGTGGGGACACAGATACGCAGTATTTT. Translated, it gives CASSQGGDTDTQYF.

By proportion, this clonotype is large. J is TRBJ2-7 and V is TRBV4-1; TRBD1 agrees at 9 bases. Looked up from germline, CDR1 is MGHRA and CDR2 is YSYEKL. With V trimmed by 1 base and J by 2 bases, 3 bases remained unmatched. This CDR3 contains 15 residues. CDR3: CASSQGQGDTYEQYF. DNA for the CDR3: TGCGCCAGCAGCCAAGGACAGGGGGACACCTACGAGCAGTACTTC.

About this clonotype: At one of its ends the junction is not consistent with the germline gene, which may arise from a read error. V gene TRBV20-1 combines with J gene TRBJ2-7; possible D gene TRBD2, 6 bases. The germline V gene has CDR1 DFQATT and CDR2 SNEGSKA (reference sequence). This CDR3 contains 14 residues. The CDR3 loop reads CSARGRALSYEQYF. For the CDR3, the DNA is TGCAGTGCTAGAGGGAGGGCCCTCTCCTATGAGCAGTACTTC.

This clonotype rates as medium-sized. The chain is built from TRBV6-2 or TRBV6-3 and TRBJ2-7; no clear D. Germline V gene lookup returns CDR1 MNHEY and CDR2 SVGEGT. The CDR3 length is 11 residues. Trimming left V 2 bases short and J 6 bases short, with 5 bases between. CDR3 in amino acids: CASSYGREQYF. DNA of the CDR3: TGTGCCAGCAGTTACGGTCGCGAGCAGTACTTC.

Judged by abundance, this clonotype is large (0.1 to 1%). The CDR3 DNA is TGTGCCAGCAGCCAAAGGCTGACTAGCGGGGGGATCTATGAGCAGTTCTTC. The encoded protein is CASSQRLTSGGIYEQFF. The J gene is TRBJ2-1, the V gene TRBV4-2; 13 nucleotides align to TRBD2. V shed 2 bases and J 8 bases; nucleotides not matched to a gene: 9. The CDR3 extends over 17 amino acids. Germline V CDR1 and CDR2: LGHNA, YNFKEQ.

By its share, this clonotype is large. DNA for the CDR3: TGTGCCAGTAGTATGGGGACAGGGGGACTCTACGAGCAGTACTTC. Its protein is CASSMGTGGLYEQYF. The genes are TRBV19 and TRBJ2-7; 11 bases fit TRBD1. Trimming cost V 3 bases and J 3 bases; bases outside gene matches: 4. The CDR3 covers 15 residues. Germline V lookup: CDR1 LNHDA, CDR2 SQIVND (reference sequence). Looking up the rest from reference TRBV19 and TRBJ2-7 gives the full variable domain: DGGITQSPKYLFRKEGQNVTLSCEQNLNHDAMYWYRQDPGQGLRLIYYSQIVNDFQKGDIAEGYSVSREKKESFPLTVTSAQKNPTAFYLCASSMGTGGLYEQYFGPGTRLTVT.

This clonotype was counted once. The junction differs from germline at one of its ends, possibly a read error. The chain has TRBV19 and TRBJ1-1, with D hard to call. Germline loops: CDR1 LNHDA, CDR2 SQIVND (reference sequence). The CDR3 is 16 residues long. The CDR3 nucleotides are TGTGCCAGTCGTATAGTCCTCGGGGATCTGAACACTGAAGCTTTCTTC. Translating gives CASRIVLGDLNTEAFF.

This clonotype counts as medium-sized (0.01 to 0.1%). The chain uses TRBV19 and TRBJ2-1; 10 nucleotides align to TRBD1. The J segment lost 0 bases and the V segment lost 5 bases, leaving 4 bases of the junction unmatched. The CDR3 length is 16 residues. From germline, CDR1 is LNHDA and CDR2 SQIVND (reference sequence). CDR3 bases: TGTGCCAGTAGTCCGGGACAGGGGAGCTCCTACAATGAGCAGTTCTTC. It is translated as CASSPGQGSSYNEQFF.

A word on this clonotype: A much larger clone differs by one base, so this may be a read error. The chain uses TRBV27 and TRBJ2-2; 7 nucleotides line up with TRBD2. The germline V gene has CDR1 MNHEY and CDR2 SMNVEV (reference sequence). This CDR3 has 12 amino acids. The CDR3 here is CASSLLAGEPFF. DNA for the CDR3: TGTGCCAGCAGTTTATTGGCGGGGGAGCCGTTTTTT.

This clonotype is judged large. This sequence joins TRBV7-9 and TRBJ2-1; 14 bases line up with TRBD2. The CDR3 length is 17 residues. Per germline, CDR1 SEHNR and CDR2 FQNEAQ (reference sequence). V shed 3 bases and J 7 bases; nucleotides not matched to a gene: 8. CDR3 protein: CASSLGPWTSGGNEQFF. CDR3 nucleotides: TGTGCCAGCAGCTTGGGCCCGTGGACTAGCGGGGGGAATGAGCAGTTCTTC.

The chain carries TRBV29-1 and TRBJ2-7, with a weak D call TRBD1 (5 bases). The CDR3 sequence is 11 residues long. The germline V and J ends were trimmed by 3 bases and 7 bases, with 10 bases remaining between them. Germline V gene sequence: CDR1 SQVTM, CDR2 ANQGSEA. The DNA for the CDR3 is TGCAGCGTTGATGACAGCTCGGAGCAGTACTTC. Translated, it gives CSVDDSSEQYF.

This clonotype was seen a few times. Being one base from a much bigger clone, this may be a read error. The V gene is TRBV28, the J gene TRBJ1-2; D is possibly TRBD1 (5 bases). There are 14 residues in the CDR3. Germline V gene sequence: CDR1 MDHEN, CDR2 SYDVKM. V lost 2 bases to trimming and J lost 10 bases, with 17 bases between them. The chain's CDR3 is CASSLVRGVFDYTF. The CDR3 DNA reads as TGTGCCAGCAGTTTAGTAAGGGGAGTTTTCGACTACACCTTC.

By share of the sample, this clonotype is large (0.1 to 1%). The V gene is TRBV23-1, the J gene TRBJ2-7; D tentatively fits TRBD1 or TRBD2 (5 bases each). TRBV23-1 is annotated as an ORF whose role is uncertain. V was pared by 2 bases and J by 3 bases, with 14 bases between. The CDR3 totals 15 residues. The CDR3 protein is CASSQPPGRCYEQYF. The CDR3 coding sequence is TGCGCCAGCAGTCAACCGCCGGGACGGTGCTACGAGCAGTACTTC.

The rearrangement links TRBV20-1 to TRBJ2-1; D gene uncertain. V was trimmed by 3 bases and J by 8 bases, leaving 14 bases between them. The CDR3 covers 13 residues. Germline CDR1 and CDR2: DFQATT and SNEGSKA (reference sequence). CDR3: CSARIESSYEQFF. CDR3 in DNA: TGCAGTGCTAGGATCGAGAGCTCCTATGAGCAGTTCTTC.

In its sample, this clonotype is medium-sized (0.01 to 0.1%). The chain employs TRBV9 and TRBJ2-1, with TRBD1 as a possible D gene (6 bases). CDR3 length: 14 amino acids. Germline CDR1 SGDLS, CDR2 YYNGEE. The V and J ends lost 3 bases and 4 bases respectively, with 11 bases between them. For the CDR3, the DNA is TGTGCCAGCAGCGCCGGACAGCCTTACAATGAGCAGTTCTTC. Protein sequence: CASSAGQPYNEQFF.

By proportion, this clonotype is large (0.1 to 1%). The gene calls are TRBV4-1 and TRBJ2-7, with a possible D match to TRBD1 (6 bases). CDR1 is MGHRA and CDR2 is YSYEKL in the germline V gene. The CDR3 length is 15 residues. V was clipped by 4 bases and J by 0 bases, with 13 bases between them. CDR3 sequence: CASSPRDIPSYEQYF. CDR3 in DNA: TGCGCCAGCAGCCCCCGGGACATACCCTCCTACGAGCAGTACTTC.